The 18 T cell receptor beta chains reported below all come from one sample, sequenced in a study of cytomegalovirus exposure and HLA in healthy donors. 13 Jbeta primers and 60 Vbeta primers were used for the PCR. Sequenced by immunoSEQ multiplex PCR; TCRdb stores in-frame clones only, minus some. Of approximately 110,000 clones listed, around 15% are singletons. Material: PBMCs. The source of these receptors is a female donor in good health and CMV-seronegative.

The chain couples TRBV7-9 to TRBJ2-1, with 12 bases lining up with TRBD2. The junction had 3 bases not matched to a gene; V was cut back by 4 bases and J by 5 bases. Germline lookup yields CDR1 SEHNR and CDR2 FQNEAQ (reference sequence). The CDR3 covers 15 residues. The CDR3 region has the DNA TGTGCCAGCAGCTCGGGACTAGCGGGCAACAATGAGCAGTTCTTC. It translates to CASSSGLAGNNEQFF.

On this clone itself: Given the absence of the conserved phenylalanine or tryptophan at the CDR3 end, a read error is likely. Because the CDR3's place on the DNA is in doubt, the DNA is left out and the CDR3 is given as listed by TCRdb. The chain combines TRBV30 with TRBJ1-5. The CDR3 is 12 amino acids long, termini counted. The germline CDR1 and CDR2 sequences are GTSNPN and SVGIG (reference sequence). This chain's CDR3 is CASLRDNQPKHL.

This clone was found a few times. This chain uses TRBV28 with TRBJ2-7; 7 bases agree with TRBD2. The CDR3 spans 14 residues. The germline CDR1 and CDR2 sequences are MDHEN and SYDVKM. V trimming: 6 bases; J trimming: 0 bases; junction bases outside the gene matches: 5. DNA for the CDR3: TGTGCCAGCAGGGCTAGCGGAAGCTCCTACGAGCAGTACTTC. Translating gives CASRASGSSYEQYF.

CDR3 protein: CASTGAGGGDTQYF. The CDR3 DNA reads TGTGCCAGCACTGGGGCGGGGGGTGGAGATACGCAGTATTTT. This chain links TRBV2 with TRBJ2-3; the match to TRBD2 covers 8 bases. This CDR3 has 14 amino acids. Germline loops: CDR1 SNHLY, CDR2 FYNNEI. V lost 7 bases and J lost 5; bases outside the gene matches: 8.

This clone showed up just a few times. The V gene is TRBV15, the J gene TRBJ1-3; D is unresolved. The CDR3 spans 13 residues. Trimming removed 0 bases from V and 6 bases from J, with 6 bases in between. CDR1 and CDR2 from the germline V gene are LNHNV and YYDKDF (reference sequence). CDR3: CATSRDRSNTIYF. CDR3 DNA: TGTGCCACCAGCAGAGATCGGTCAAACACCATATATTTT.

The CDR3 is CASSSLGGGGSYEQYF. DNA for the CDR3: TGTGCCAGCAGTTCTCTTGGCGGGGGTGGTTCCTACGAGCAGTACTTC. The chain is built from TRBV27 and TRBJ2-7; 7 bases are a match to TRBD2. Germline loops: CDR1 MNHEY, CDR2 SMNVEV (reference sequence). V lost 4 bases and J lost 1; bases outside the gene matches: 10. This CDR3 is built from 16 residues.

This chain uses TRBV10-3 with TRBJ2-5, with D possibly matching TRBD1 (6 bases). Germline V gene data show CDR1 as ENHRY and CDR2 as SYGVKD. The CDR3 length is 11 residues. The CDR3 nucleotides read TGTGCAACCGGGACACAAGAGACCCAGTACTTC. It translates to CATGTQETQYF.

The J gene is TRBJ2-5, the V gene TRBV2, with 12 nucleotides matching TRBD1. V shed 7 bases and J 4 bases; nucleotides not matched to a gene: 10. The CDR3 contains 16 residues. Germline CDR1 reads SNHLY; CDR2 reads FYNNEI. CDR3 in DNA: TGTGCCAGCAAGGTCGGGGACAGGGGGCTCCCAGAGACCCAGTACTTC. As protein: CASKVGDRGLPETQYF.

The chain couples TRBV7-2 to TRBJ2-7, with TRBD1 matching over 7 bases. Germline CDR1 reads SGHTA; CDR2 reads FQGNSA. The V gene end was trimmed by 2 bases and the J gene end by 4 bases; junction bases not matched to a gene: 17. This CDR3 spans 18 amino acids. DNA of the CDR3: TGTGCCAGCAGCTTACTCCTCAAACTTGGGACAGTAATTTACGAGCAGTACTTC. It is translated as CASSLLLKLGTVIYEQYF.

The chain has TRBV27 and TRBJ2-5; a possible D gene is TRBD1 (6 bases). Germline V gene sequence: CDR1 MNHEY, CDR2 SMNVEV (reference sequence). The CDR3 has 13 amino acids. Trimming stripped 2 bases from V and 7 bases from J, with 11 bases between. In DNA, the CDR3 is TGTGCCAGCAGTTTAGAGGGCAGGGGGACCCAGTACTTC. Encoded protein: CASSLEGRGTQYF.

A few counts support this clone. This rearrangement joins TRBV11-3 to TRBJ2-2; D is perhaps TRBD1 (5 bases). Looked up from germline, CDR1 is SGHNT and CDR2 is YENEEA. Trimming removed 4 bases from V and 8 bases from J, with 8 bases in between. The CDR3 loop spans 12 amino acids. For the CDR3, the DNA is TGTGCCAGCAGCTGGACAATGGGGGAGCTGTTTTTT. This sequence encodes CASSWTMGELFF.

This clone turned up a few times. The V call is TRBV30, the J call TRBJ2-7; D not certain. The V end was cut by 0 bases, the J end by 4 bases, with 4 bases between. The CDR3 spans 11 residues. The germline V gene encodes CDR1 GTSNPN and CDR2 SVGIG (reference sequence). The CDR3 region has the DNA TGTGCCTGGAGTGTAATATACGAGCAGTACTTC. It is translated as CAWSVIYEQYF.

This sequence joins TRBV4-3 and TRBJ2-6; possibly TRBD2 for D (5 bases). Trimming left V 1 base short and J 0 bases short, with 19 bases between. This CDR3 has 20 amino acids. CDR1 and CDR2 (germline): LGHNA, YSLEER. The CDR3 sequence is CASSQVASEGASSGANVLTF. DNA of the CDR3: TGCGCCAGCAGCCAAGTCGCTTCAGAGGGCGCGAGCTCTGGGGCCAACGTCCTGACTTTC.

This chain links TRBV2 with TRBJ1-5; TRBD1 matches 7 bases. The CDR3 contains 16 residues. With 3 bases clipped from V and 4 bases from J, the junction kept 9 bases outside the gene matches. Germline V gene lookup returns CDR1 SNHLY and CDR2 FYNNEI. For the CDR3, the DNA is TGTGCCAGCAGTGAGTTTGTGGCAGGGGGAAATCAGCCCCAGCATTTT. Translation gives CASSEFVAGGNQPQHF.

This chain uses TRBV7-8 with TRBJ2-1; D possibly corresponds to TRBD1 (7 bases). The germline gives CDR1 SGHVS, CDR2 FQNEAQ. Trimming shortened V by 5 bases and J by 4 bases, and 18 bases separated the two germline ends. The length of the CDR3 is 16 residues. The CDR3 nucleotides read TGTGCCAGCAGCCCGATGGGACAGACTAGATACAATGAGCAGTTCTTC. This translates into CASSPMGQTRYNEQFF.

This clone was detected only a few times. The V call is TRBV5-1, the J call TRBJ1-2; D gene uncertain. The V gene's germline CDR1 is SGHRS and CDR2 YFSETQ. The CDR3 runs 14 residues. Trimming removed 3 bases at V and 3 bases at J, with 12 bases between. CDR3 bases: TGCGCCAGCAGCTCAGCCAGCGTGGACTATGGCTACACCTTC. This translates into CASSSASVDYGYTF.

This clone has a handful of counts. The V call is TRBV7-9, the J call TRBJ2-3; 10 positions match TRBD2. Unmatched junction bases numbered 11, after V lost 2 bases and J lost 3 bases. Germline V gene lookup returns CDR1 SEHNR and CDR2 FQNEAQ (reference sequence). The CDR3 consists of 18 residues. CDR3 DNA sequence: TGTGCCAGCAGCTTATCAATACCAAGCGGGAGGGCAACAGATACGCAGTATTTT. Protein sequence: CASSLSIPSGRATDTQYF. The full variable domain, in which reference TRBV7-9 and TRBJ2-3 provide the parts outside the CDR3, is DTGVSQNPRHKITKRGQNVTFRCDPISEHNRLYWYRQTLGQGPEFLTYFQNEAQLEKSRLLSDRFSAERPKGSFSTLEIQRTEQGDSAMYLCASSLSIPSGRATDTQYFGPGTRLTVL.

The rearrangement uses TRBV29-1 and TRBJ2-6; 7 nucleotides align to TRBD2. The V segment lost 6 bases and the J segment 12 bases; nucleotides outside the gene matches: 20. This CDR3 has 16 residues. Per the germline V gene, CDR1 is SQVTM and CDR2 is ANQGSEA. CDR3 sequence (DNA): TGCAGCGTCGGGGATCCCCGCAGGGAGGGTAACGGCGTCCTGACTTTC. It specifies CSVGDPRREGNGVLTF.